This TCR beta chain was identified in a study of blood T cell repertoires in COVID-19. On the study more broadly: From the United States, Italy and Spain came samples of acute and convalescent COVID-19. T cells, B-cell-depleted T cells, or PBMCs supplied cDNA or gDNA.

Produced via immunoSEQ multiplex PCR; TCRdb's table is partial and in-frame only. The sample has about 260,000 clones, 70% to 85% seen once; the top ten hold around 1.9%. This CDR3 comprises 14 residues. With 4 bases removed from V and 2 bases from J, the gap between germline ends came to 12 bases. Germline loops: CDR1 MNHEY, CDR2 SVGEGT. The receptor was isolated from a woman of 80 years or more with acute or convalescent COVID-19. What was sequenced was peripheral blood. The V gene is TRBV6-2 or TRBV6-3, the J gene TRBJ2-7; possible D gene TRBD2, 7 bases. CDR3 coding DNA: TGTGCCAGCAGTTTCGGGGGGCCTCCCTACGAGCAGTACTTC. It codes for CASSFGGPPYEQYF.